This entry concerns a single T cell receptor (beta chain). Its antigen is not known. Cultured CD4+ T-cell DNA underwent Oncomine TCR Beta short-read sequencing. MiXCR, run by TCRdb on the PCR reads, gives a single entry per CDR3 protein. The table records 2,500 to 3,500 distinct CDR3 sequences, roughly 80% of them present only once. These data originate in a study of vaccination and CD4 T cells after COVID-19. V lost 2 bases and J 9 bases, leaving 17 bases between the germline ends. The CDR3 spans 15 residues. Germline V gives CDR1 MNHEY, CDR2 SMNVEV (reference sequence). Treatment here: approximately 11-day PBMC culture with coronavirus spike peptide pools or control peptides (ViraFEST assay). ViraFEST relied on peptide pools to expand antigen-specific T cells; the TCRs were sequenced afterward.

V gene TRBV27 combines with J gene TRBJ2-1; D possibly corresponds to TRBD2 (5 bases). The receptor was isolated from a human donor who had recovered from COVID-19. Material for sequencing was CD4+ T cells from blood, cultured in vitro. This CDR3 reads CASSLATTRWAEQFF. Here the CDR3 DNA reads TGTGCCAGCAGTTTAGCTACTACTAGGTGGGCTGAGCAGTTCTTC.